These 2 T cell receptor beta chains came from one sample sequenced in a study of T cells in localized non-small cell lung cancer. TCRdb keeps only in-frame clones here, not all; method: immunoSEQ multiplex PCR. The sample shows 25,000 or so clones, around 88% of them seen only once. Sample: peripheral blood, taken before any cancer treatment. These receptors originate from a female donor of 60 years or more with stage I lung adenocarcinoma.

DNA of the CDR3: TGTGCCAGCAGCCCCTTTTACAACACCGGGGAGCTGTTTTTT. Protein: CASSPFYNTGELFF. This chain joins TRBV9 and TRBJ2-2; D uncertain. Trimming pared 4 bases from V and 2 bases from J, leaving 9 bases between. There are 14 residues in the CDR3. CDR1 and CDR2 from the germline V gene are SGDLS and YYNGEE.

The V gene is TRBV10-1, the J gene TRBJ1-2; D uncertain. The germline V gene has CDR1 WNHNN and CDR2 SYGVQD (reference sequence). V was trimmed by 3 bases and J by 8 bases, leaving 13 bases between them. The CDR3 loop spans 13 amino acids. This CDR3 is CASSESGKEGYTF. The CDR3 nucleotides are TGCGCCAGCAGTGAATCCGGGAAGGAGGGCTACACCTTC.